Listed below are T cell receptor beta chains from one sample, sequenced in a study of siplizumab effects on memory and regulatory T cells. Profiled with immunoSEQ multiplex PCR; TCRdb holds only in-frame clones, not every one. Among 75,000 to 95,000 clones listed, 90% were seen once. The sample was CD4+ T cells sorted from blood. The receptor set was obtained from a human donor in good health. Each CDR3 is given with its conserved first and last residue.

v_gene: TRBV28; j_gene: TRBJ2-2; CDR3aa: CARVPGLAGVNTGELFF
v_gene: TRBV19; j_gene: TRBJ2-7; CDR3aa: CASSTGRTYEQYF
v_gene: TRBV18; j_gene: TRBJ2-1; CDR3aa: CASSPRPRTSGSSYNEQFF
v_gene: TRBV7-9; j_gene: TRBJ1-5; CDR3aa: CASSSGDQPQHF
v_gene: TRBV6-5; j_gene: TRBJ1-2; CDR3aa: CASSSRFRVDIYGYTF
v_gene: TRBV5-5; j_gene: TRBJ1-4; CDR3aa: CASSRGPATNEKLFF
v_gene: TRBV6-1; j_gene: TRBJ1-1; CDR3aa: CASSPRGQGTEAFF
v_gene: TRBV21-1; j_gene: TRBJ2-1; CDR3aa: CASSGDSGEKNEQFF
v_gene: TRBV2; j_gene: TRBJ2-7; CDR3aa: CASTWSLSYEQYF
v_gene: TRBV6-1; j_gene: TRBJ2-4; CDR3aa: CASSEEQGAKNIQYF
v_gene: TRBV29-1; j_gene: TRBJ1-5; CDR3aa: CSVVAPNQPQHF
v_gene: TRBV28; j_gene: TRBJ2-3; CDR3aa: CASSLEGGLTDTQYF
v_gene: TRBV11-1; j_gene: TRBJ1-2; CDR3aa: CASSQGTGYYGYTF
v_gene: TRBV7-2; j_gene: TRBJ2-5; CDR3aa: CASSLESETQYF
v_gene: TRBV29-1; j_gene: TRBJ2-1; CDR3aa: CSARGPSYNEQFF
v_gene: TRBV19; j_gene: TRBJ1-4; CDR3aa: CASKGDRLGEKLFF